This entry lists 22 T cell receptor beta chains sequenced from one sample in a study of PD-1 blockade in classical Hodgkin lymphoma. Assay: immunoSEQ multiplex PCR; the TCRdb copy retains only in-frame clones and omits some. Of 90,000 to 100,000 clones listed, 92% are singletons. Each patient relapsed following autologous stem cell transplantation, and prior brentuximab vedotin exposure differed. Sequences were derived from peripheral blood mononuclear cells (PBMCs), sampled at baseline. The receptor source for this set is a human donor with classical Hodgkin lymphoma.

The V call is TRBV6-5, the J call TRBJ2-1; 10 bases agree with TRBD1. The J segment lost 6 bases and the V segment lost 6 bases, leaving 8 bases of the junction unmatched. Germline loops: CDR1 MNHEY, CDR2 SVGAGI. This CDR3 has 15 residues. CDR3 protein: CASRSPGQGLNEQFF. Written as DNA, the CDR3 is TGTGCCAGCAGGTCGCCGGGACAGGGGCTCAATGAGCAGTTCTTC.

The chain recombines TRBV6-1 with TRBJ2-3, with 8 bases aligning to TRBD2. With 3 bases clipped from V and 5 bases from J, the junction kept 16 bases outside the gene matches. The CDR3 consists of 18 residues. Germline CDR1 MNHNS, CDR2 SASEGT. The CDR3 sequence: CASSDPPRAGGWEDTQYF. The CDR3 DNA reads TGTGCCAGCAGTGACCCCCCCCGGGCGGGAGGATGGGAAGATACGCAGTATTTT.

V and J are TRBV28 and TRBJ1-3; TRBD1 is a possible D gene (6 bases). CDR1 is MDHEN and CDR2 is SYDVKM in the germline V gene. Trimming pared 3 bases from V and 4 bases from J, leaving 25 bases between. The CDR3 contains 19 residues. CDR3 DNA sequence: TGTGCCAGCAGTTTCTGGCGGAGGGGGGGCCTTTTACAGGGAAACACCATATATTTT. Its protein product is CASSFWRRGGLLQGNTIYF.

The CDR3 bases are TGCGCCAGCAGTCAAGGAAGAGCGCCGGGCGGCTTCATTAGCACAGATACGCAGTATTTT. This codes for CASSQGRAPGGFISTDTQYF. The chain links TRBV23-1 to TRBJ2-3, with D uncertain. TRBV23-1 is labeled an ORF, and its function is uncertain. V dropped 2 bases and J dropped 0 bases, with 24 bases sitting between them. This CDR3 is built from 20 residues.

The chain uses TRBV5-1 and TRBJ2-1; 9 bases are shared with TRBD2. The V segment lost 0 bases and the J segment 4 bases; nucleotides outside the gene matches: 8. This CDR3 spans 17 amino acids. CDR1 SGHRS and CDR2 YFSETQ come from the germline V gene. CDR3 sequence reads: CASSLEGAGGWYNEQFF. DNA of the CDR3: TGCGCCAGCAGCTTGGAGGGGGCGGGAGGGTGGTACAATGAGCAGTTCTTC.

V is TRBV9 and J is TRBJ1-5; D may be TRBD1 (5 bases). CDR1 and CDR2 from the germline V gene are SGDLS and YYNGEE. CDR3 size: 15 residues. V was cut by 2 bases and J by 2 bases, with 11 bases left in between. Here the CDR3 reads CASSVGGGGNQPQHF. The CDR3 DNA sequence: TGTGCCAGCAGCGTTGGGGGAGGAGGCAATCAGCCCCAGCATTTT.

The table lists this clone with a count of one. V is TRBV27 and J is TRBJ1-1; D remains unclear. CDR3 length equals 16 residues. V gave up 2 bases and J gave up 0 bases, with 13 bases separating them. CDR1 MNHEY and CDR2 SMNVEV come from the germline V gene (reference sequence). Written as DNA, the CDR3 is TGTGCCAGCAGTTTAGCCCTCGGACGTATGAACACTGAAGCTTTCTTT. Its translation: CASSLALGRMNTEAFF.

This clone came up a few times. The chain carries TRBV5-1 and TRBJ1-2; the match to TRBD1 covers 9 bases. Germline values: CDR1 SGHRS, CDR2 YFSETQ. The CDR3 has 18 amino acids. The ends lost 0 bases at V and 4 bases at J; junction bases unmatched: 13. The CDR3 DNA is TGCGCCAGCAGCTTGGTATACAGGGGGCGGGACCGCTCCTATGGCTACACCTTC. Encoded protein: CASSLVYRGRDRSYGYTF.

V and J are TRBV5-1 and TRBJ1-5; 9 positions match TRBD1. CDR3 length equals 14 residues. Trimming took 4 bases from V and 5 from J; bases not matched to a gene: 4. CDR1 is SGHRS and CDR2 is YFSETQ in the germline V gene. The CDR3 DNA reads as TGCGCCAGCAGCCCTGGACAGGGGTATCAGCCCCAGCATTTT. This translates into CASSPGQGYQPQHF.

The V gene is TRBV6-1, the J gene TRBJ1-1; 10 bases agree with TRBD1. With V trimmed by 6 bases and J by 7 bases, 8 bases remained unmatched. CDR3 length: 14 amino acids. Per the germline V gene, CDR1 is MNHNS and CDR2 is SASEGT. The CDR3, as DNA: TGTGCCAGCAGGTCCAGACAGGGGGCGTTTGAAGCTTTCTTT. It codes for CASRSRQGAFEAFF.

The chain couples TRBV6-5 to TRBJ1-2; D gene uncertain. V gave up 6 bases and J gave up 7 bases, with 18 bases separating them. CDR1 MNHEY and CDR2 SVGAGI come from the germline V gene. This CDR3 spans 14 amino acids. The CDR3 DNA reads TGTGCCAGCAGCCCCGTTAGGCTCGCTTCTGGCTACACCTTC. Amino acid sequence: CASSPVRLASGYTF.

The rearrangement joins TRBV7-9 to TRBJ1-1; 7 bases line up with TRBD1. The V and J ends lost 5 bases and 5 bases, in that order; junction bases with no gene match: 17. Germline V lookup: CDR1 SEHNR, CDR2 FQNEAQ (reference sequence). The CDR3 is 17 residues long. This CDR3 is CASSTITGVYRSTEAFF. The CDR3 DNA follows: TGTGCCAGCAGCACGATTACAGGGGTTTATAGATCGACTGAAGCTTTCTTT.

The V call is TRBV10-3, the J call TRBJ2-1; perhaps TRBD2 as D (7 bases). V was clipped by 0 bases and J by 4 bases, with 10 bases between them. The germline V gene encodes CDR1 ENHRY and CDR2 SYGVKD. The CDR3 loop spans 15 amino acids. Here the CDR3 reads CAISESGGAYNEQFF. The DNA for the CDR3 is TGTGCCATCAGTGAGTCGGGGGGGGCTTACAATGAGCAGTTCTTC.

The rearrangement uses TRBV6-1 and TRBJ1-5; 9 bases are shared with TRBD1. Per germline, CDR1 MNHNS and CDR2 SASEGT. The CDR3 contains 15 residues. The V segment lost 7 bases and the J segment 2 bases; nucleotides outside the gene matches: 6. The CDR3 sequence: CASTKDRGGNQPQHF. In nucleotides, the CDR3 is TGTGCCAGCACTAAGGACAGGGGCGGCAATCAGCCCCAGCATTTT.

The chain combines TRBV19 with TRBJ2-3; weak D call: TRBD2 (5 bases). Per the germline V gene, CDR1 is LNHDA and CDR2 is SQIVND (reference sequence). This CDR3 comprises 13 residues. The V end lost 7 bases, the J end lost 1 base, and 9 bases lay between the germline ends. The CDR3 spells CASKRLGTDTQYF. In DNA form, the CDR3 reads TGTGCCAGTAAGCGGTTGGGCACAGATACGCAGTATTTT. Drawing the rest from reference TRBV19 and TRBJ2-3, the complete variable domain is DGGITQSPKYLFRKEGQNVTLSCEQNLNHDAMYWYRQDPGQGLRLIYYSQIVNDFQKGDIAEGYSVSREKKESFPLTVTSAQKNPTAFYLCASKRLGTDTQYFGPGTRLTVL.

The gene calls are TRBV6-1 and TRBJ1-4; 7 nucleotides match TRBD1. Trimming at V came to 6 bases and at J to 6 bases, leaving 4 bases not matched to a gene. Germline lookup yields CDR1 MNHNS and CDR2 SASEGT. The CDR3 runs to 13 residues. The CDR3 spells CASRVQGDEKLFF. The CDR3 region has the DNA TGTGCCAGCAGGGTCCAGGGGGATGAAAAACTGTTTTTT.

V usage is TRBV27 and J usage is TRBJ1-1, with D possibly being TRBD1 (5 bases). There are 14 residues in the CDR3. CDR1 is MNHEY and CDR2 is SMNVEV in the germline V gene (reference sequence). Trimming took 6 bases from V and 2 from J, leaving 13 bases between them. Written as DNA, the CDR3 is TGTGCCAGCAGGAAAGACAGCAGAAACACTGAAGCTTTCTTT. This sequence encodes CASRKDSRNTEAFF.

The chain links TRBV30 to TRBJ1-2; tentatively, D is TRBD1 (6 bases). The CDR3 spans 12 residues. The V gene's germline CDR1 is GTSNPN and CDR2 SVGIG (reference sequence). The ends were cut back, 4 bases at V and 6 bases at J, with 12 bases in the middle. Here the CDR3 DNA reads TGTGCCTGGATTGCAGGGGCGCATGGCTACACCTTC. Translating gives CAWIAGAHGYTF.

The rearrangement uses TRBV28 and TRBJ2-5, with 8 bases identical to TRBD2. V was pared by 5 bases and J by 4 bases, with 6 bases of the junction left unmatched. CDR3 size: 14 residues. The V gene's germline CDR1 is MDHEN and CDR2 SYDVKM. This CDR3 is CASSEAGAPETQYF. DNA for the CDR3: TGTGCCAGCAGTGAAGCGGGAGCCCCAGAGACCCAGTACTTC.

The chain carries TRBV14 and TRBJ1-1; D is unclear. CDR3 length: 13 amino acids. The V and J ends lost 4 bases and 0 bases respectively, with 6 bases between them. Germline loops: CDR1 SGHDN, CDR2 FVKESK. The CDR3 region is CASSPHMNTEAFF. In DNA form, the CDR3 reads TGTGCCAGCAGCCCGCACATGAACACTGAAGCTTTCTTT.

The gene calls are TRBV5-1 and TRBJ2-5; 13 positions agree with TRBD2. J was trimmed by 5 bases and V by 2 bases; bases with no gene match: 9. Germline lookup yields CDR1 SGHRS and CDR2 YFSETQ. The CDR3 covers 17 residues. The CDR3 DNA reads TGCGCCAGCAGCTTAAGGACTAGCGGGAGTTTGAGGGAGACCCAGTACTTC. This translates into CASSLRTSGSLRETQYF.

The chain has TRBV6-5 and TRBJ1-5; D gene unclear. V dropped 0 bases and J dropped 4 bases, with 7 bases sitting between them. Germline CDR1 and CDR2: MNHEY and SVGAGI. This CDR3 has 14 residues. This CDR3 reads CASSYSGKNQPQHF. In DNA form, the CDR3 reads TGTGCCAGCAGTTACTCTGGGAAAAATCAGCCCCAGCATTTT.